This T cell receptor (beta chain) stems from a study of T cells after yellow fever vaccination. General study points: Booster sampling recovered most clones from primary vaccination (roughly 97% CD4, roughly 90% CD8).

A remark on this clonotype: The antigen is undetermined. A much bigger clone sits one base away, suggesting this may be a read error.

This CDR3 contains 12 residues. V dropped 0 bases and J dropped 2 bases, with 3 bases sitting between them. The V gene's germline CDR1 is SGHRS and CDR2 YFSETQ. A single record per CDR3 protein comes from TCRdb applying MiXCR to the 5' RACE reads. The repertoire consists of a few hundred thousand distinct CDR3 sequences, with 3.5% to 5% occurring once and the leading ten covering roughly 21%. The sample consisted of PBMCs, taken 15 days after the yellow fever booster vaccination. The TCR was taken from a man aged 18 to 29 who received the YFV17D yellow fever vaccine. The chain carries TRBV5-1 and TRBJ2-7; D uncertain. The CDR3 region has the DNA TGCGCCAGCAGCTTGGGAACCTACGAGCAGTACTTC. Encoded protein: CASSLGTYEQYF.